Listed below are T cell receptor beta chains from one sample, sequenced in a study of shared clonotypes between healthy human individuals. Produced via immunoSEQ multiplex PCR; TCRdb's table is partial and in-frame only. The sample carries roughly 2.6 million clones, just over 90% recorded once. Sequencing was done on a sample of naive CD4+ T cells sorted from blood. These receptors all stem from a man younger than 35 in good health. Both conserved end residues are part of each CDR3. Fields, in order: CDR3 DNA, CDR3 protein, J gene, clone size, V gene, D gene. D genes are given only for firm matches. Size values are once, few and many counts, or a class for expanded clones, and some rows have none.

DNA: TGTGCCAGCAGTTTAGGGCCCGTCGAGCAGTACTTC; CDR3: CASSLGPVEQYF; J: TRBJ2-7; size: few; V: TRBV28; D: .
DNA: TGTGCCAGAAGCTTGGAGGTGTCACCCAACTATGGCTACACCTTC; CDR3: CARSLEVSPNYGYTF; J: TRBJ1-2; size: .; V: TRBV5-3; D: .
DNA: TGTGCCAGCTCAGACCCCTATTCCTTGGGGAAAAACACTGAAGCTTTCTTT; CDR3: CASSDPYSLGKNTEAFF; J: TRBJ1-1; size: .; V: TRBV18; D: .
DNA: TGCAGCGTTGAAGCCCCAGCGGGAGTAGAGACCCAGTACTTC; CDR3: CSVEAPAGVETQYF; J: TRBJ2-5; size: .; V: TRBV29-1; D: TRBD2
DNA: TGCGCCAGCAGCCATTACGACAGGGGCAATGAGCAGTTCTTC; CDR3: CASSHYDRGNEQFF; J: TRBJ2-1; size: .; V: TRBV4-1; D: TRBD1
DNA: TGTGCCAGCAGCGTAGTCCCCGGCTCCTACGAGCAGTACTTC; CDR3: CASSVVPGSYEQYF; J: TRBJ2-7; size: .; V: TRBV9; D: .
DNA: TGTGCCAGCTCACCGGGACTAGCGGGAGTGGATGAGCAGTTCTTC; CDR3: CASSPGLAGVDEQFF; J: TRBJ2-1; size: .; V: TRBV18; D: TRBD2
DNA: TGCGCCAGCAGTGAGCAGGACTCCTATAATTCACCCCTCCACTTT; CDR3: CASSEQDSYNSPLHF; J: TRBJ1-6; size: once; V: TRBV10-2; D: .
DNA: TGTGCCAGCAGGGGGGAGCTTGGGGGGAACACTGAAGCTTTCTTT; CDR3: CASRGELGGNTEAFF; J: TRBJ1-1; size: .; V: TRBV6-5; D: .
DNA: TGTGCCATCAGTCAATCCCGGGACAGTCACTATGGCTACACCTTC; CDR3: CAISQSRDSHYGYTF; J: TRBJ1-2; size: .; V: TRBV10-3; D: TRBD1
DNA: TGTGCCAGCAGCAAAGGCGGGGTTGACTCTGGAAACACCATATATTTT; CDR3: CASSKGGVDSGNTIYF; J: TRBJ1-3; size: .; V: TRBV5-4; D: .
DNA: TGTGCCAGCAGTTGGGCAGGGCCGGCTGGTGGCTACACCTTC; CDR3: CASSWAGPAGGYTF; J: TRBJ1-2; size: .; V: TRBV28; D: .
DNA: TGTGCCAGCAGCCCCGGCTGGGAAGCTTTCTTT; CDR3: CASSPGWEAFF; J: TRBJ1-1; size: .; V: TRBV6-6; D: .
DNA: .; CDR3: CASSSSRLGVETQYF; J: TRBJ2-5; size: once; V: TRBV27; D: .
DNA: TGTGCCAGCAGCTTACGACTCGAGCAGTACTTC; CDR3: CASSLRLEQYF; J: TRBJ2-7; size: .; V: TRBV11-2; D: .
DNA: TGTGCCAGCAGGTTAGGACAGGGCGCCTACAATGAGCAGTTCTTC; CDR3: CASRLGQGAYNEQFF; J: TRBJ2-1; size: .; V: TRBV27; D: TRBD1
DNA: TGTGCCAGCAGACCGACGGGTTTCATGGGCACTGAAGCTTTCTTT; CDR3: CASRPTGFMGTEAFF; J: TRBJ1-1; size: .; V: TRBV6-5; D: .
DNA: TGTGCCTGGAGTAAGCAGACCTACAATCAGCCCCAGCATTTT; CDR3: CAWSKQTYNQPQHF; J: TRBJ1-5; size: .; V: TRBV30; D: .
DNA: TGTGCCAGCAGCCCGGGACAGGGAAGATTGAACACTGAAGCTTTCTTT; CDR3: CASSPGQGRLNTEAFF; J: TRBJ1-1; size: .; V: TRBV28; D: TRBD1
DNA: TGTGCCAGCAGCTTACAGGGGTCTCCTGGAAACACCATATATTTT; CDR3: CASSLQGSPGNTIYF; J: TRBJ1-3; size: .; V: TRBV7-2; D: .
DNA: TGTGCCAGCAGAACGACAGGGTCAAGCAATCAGCCCCAGCATTTT; CDR3: CASRTTGSSNQPQHF; J: TRBJ1-5; size: .; V: TRBV6-5; D: TRBD1
DNA: TGTGCCAGCAGTTACGACAGGGCCACCTCTTACGAGCAGTACTTC; CDR3: CASSYDRATSYEQYF; J: TRBJ2-7; size: .; V: TRBV6-5; D: TRBD1
DNA: TGTGCCAGCAGCCCCGGGCGTGGGCAGAACTATGGCTACACCTTC; CDR3: CASSPGRGQNYGYTF; J: TRBJ1-2; size: .; V: TRBV7-2; D: .
DNA: TGCGCCAGCAGCCGACCGGACAGCCAAGAGACCCAGTACTTC; CDR3: CASSRPDSQETQYF; J: TRBJ2-5; size: .; V: TRBV5-1; D: .
DNA: TGTGCCAGCAGTTACTCCTCTAGAGTGCAGTTCTTC; CDR3: CASSYSSRVQFF; J: TRBJ2-1; size: .; V: TRBV6-6; D: .
DNA: TGTGCCAGCAGCTTGGTTTTGGGGGGGAACTACAATGAGCAGTTCTTC; CDR3: CASSLVLGGNYNEQFF; J: TRBJ2-1; size: .; V: TRBV5-6; D: TRBD2
DNA: TGTGCCAGCAGAATTCAGGCTGGGGCCAACGTCCTGACTTTC; CDR3: CASRIQAGANVLTF; J: TRBJ2-6; size: .; V: TRBV6-1; D: .
DNA: TGTGCCAGCAGCTCTTGGGGGGCCCCTAATCAGCCCCAGCATTTT; CDR3: CASSSWGAPNQPQHF; J: TRBJ1-5; size: .; V: TRBV5-6; D: .
DNA: TGTGCCAGCAGCGTAGCTTCCGGGCGCACAGATACGCAGTATTTT; CDR3: CASSVASGRTDTQYF; J: TRBJ2-3; size: .; V: TRBV9; D: .
DNA: TGTGCCTGGAGTAAAGGGACTGGCAAATTCGGCGGGGAGACCCAGTACTTC; CDR3: CAWSKGTGKFGGETQYF; J: TRBJ2-5; size: .; V: TRBV30; D: .
DNA: TGTGCCATCAGTCCGACGGGTCCGAACACTGAAGCTTTCTTT; CDR3: CAISPTGPNTEAFF; J: TRBJ1-1; size: .; V: TRBV10-3; D: .
DNA: TGCGCCAGCAGCATACTGGGGGGGGTTGGACAGCCCCAGCATTTT; CDR3: CASSILGGVGQPQHF; J: TRBJ1-5; size: .; V: TRBV4-1; D: .
DNA: TGCGCCAGCAGCCAAGTTGGACTAGGCACAGATACGCAGTATTTT; CDR3: CASSQVGLGTDTQYF; J: TRBJ2-3; size: .; V: TRBV4-1; D: TRBD2
DNA: TGTGCCTGGATTAGATCTTGGGGCTACACCTTC; CDR3: CAWIRSWGYTF; J: TRBJ1-2; size: .; V: TRBV30; D: .
DNA: TGTGCCAGCAGCTTAGAGACTGGGACTAGCTCAAACTTC; CDR3: CASSLETGTSSNF; J: TRBJ2-7; size: once; V: TRBV11-2; D: TRBD2